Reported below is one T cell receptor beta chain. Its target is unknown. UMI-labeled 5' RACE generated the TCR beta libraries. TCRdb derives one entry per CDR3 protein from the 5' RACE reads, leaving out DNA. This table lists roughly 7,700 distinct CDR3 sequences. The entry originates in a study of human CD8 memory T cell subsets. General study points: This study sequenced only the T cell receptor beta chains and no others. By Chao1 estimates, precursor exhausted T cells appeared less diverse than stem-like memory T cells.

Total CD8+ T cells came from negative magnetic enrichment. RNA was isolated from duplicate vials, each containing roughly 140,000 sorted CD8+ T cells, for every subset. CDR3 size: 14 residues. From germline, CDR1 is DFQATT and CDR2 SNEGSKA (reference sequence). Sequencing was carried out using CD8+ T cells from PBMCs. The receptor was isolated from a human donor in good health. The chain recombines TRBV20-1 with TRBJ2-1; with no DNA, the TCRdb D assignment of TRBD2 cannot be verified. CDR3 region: CSATGTSGGNEQFF.